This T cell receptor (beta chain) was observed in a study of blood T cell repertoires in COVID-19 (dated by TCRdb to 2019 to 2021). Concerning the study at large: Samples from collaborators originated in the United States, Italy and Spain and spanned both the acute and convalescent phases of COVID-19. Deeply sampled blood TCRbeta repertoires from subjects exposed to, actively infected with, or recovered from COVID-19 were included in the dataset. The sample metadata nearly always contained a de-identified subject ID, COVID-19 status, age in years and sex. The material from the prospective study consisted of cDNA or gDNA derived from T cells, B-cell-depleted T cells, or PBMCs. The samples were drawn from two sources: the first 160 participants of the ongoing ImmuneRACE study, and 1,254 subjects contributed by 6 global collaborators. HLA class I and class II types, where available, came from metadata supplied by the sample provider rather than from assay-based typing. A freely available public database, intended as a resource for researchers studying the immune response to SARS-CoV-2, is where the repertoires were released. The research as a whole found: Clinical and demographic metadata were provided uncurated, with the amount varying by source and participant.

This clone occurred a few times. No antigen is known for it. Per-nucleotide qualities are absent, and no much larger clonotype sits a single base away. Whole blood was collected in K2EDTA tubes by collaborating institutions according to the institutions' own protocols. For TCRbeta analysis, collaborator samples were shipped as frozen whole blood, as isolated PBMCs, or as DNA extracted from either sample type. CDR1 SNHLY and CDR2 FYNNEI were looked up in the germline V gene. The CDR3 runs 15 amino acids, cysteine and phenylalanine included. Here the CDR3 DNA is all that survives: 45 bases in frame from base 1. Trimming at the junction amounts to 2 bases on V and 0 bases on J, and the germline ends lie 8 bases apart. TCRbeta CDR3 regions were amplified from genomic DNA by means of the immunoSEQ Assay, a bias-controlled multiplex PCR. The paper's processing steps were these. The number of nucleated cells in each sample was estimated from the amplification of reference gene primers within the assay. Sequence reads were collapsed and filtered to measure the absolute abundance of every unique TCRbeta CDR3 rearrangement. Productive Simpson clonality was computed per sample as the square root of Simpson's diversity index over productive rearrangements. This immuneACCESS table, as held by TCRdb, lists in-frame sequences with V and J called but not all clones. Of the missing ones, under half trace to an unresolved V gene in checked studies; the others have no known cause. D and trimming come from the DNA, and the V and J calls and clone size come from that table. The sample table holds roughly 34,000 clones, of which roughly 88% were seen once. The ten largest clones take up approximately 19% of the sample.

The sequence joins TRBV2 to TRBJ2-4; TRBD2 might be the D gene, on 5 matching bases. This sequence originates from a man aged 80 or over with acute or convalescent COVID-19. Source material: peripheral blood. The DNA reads TGTGCCAGCAGTGAACTAGGACTAGCCAAAAACATTCAGTACTTC. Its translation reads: CASSELGLAKNIQYF.